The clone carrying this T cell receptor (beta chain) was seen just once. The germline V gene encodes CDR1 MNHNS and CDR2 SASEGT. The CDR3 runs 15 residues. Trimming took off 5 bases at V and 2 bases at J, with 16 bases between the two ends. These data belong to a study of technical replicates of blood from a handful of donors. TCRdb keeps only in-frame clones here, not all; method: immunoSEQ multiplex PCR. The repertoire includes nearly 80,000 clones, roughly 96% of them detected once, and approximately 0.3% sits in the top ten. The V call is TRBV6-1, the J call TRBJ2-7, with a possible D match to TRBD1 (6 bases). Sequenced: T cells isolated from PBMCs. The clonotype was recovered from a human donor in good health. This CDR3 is CASSISGTPTYEQYF. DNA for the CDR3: TGTGCCAGCAGTATATCCGGGACACCTACCTACGAGCAGTACTTC.